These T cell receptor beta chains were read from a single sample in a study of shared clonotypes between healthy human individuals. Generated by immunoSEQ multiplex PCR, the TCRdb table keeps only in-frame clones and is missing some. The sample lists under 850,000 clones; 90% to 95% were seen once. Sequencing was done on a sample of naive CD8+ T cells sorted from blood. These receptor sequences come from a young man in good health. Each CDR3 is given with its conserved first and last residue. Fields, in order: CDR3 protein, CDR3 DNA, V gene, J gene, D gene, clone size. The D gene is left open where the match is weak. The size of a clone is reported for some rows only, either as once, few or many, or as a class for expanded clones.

CASSPGEQGNEKLFF,TGTGCCAGCAGCCCGGGAGAGCAGGGTAATGAAAAACTGTTTTTT,TRBV2,TRBJ1-4,-,-
CASLKDADGELFF,TGTGCCAGTCTAAAGGACGCAGACGGGGAGCTGTTTTTT,TRBV19,TRBJ2-2,-,-
CASGLAGGYEQYF,TGCGCCAGCGGATTGGCAGGGGGCTACGAGCAGTACTTC,TRBV5-1,TRBJ2-7,TRBD1,-
CASSPRTSGHTGELFF,TGCGCCAGCAGCCCCCGGACTAGCGGGCACACCGGGGAGCTGTTTTTT,TRBV5-1,TRBJ2-2,TRBD2,-
CASGPGTAYEQYF,TGTGCCAGCGGCCCCGGGACAGCCTACGAGCAGTACTTC,TRBV27,TRBJ2-7,TRBD1,few
CASSQDGGYNEQFF,TGCGCCAGCAGCCAAGACGGGGGCTACAATGAGCAGTTCTTC,TRBV4-1,TRBJ2-1,-,-
CASSLDPDTQYF,TGTGCCAGCAGCTTAGATCCAGATACGCAGTATTTT,TRBV7-9,TRBJ2-3,-,few
CASSPTRGAEKLFF,TGTGCCAGCAGTCCTACGCGGGGGGCTGAAAAACTGTTTTTT,TRBV27,TRBJ1-4,-,-
CASRPGIADTQYF,TGTGCCAGCAGACCAGGGATCGCAGATACGCAGTATTTT,TRBV27,TRBJ2-3,-,-
CASSLLALTSGYEAGELFF,TGTGCCAGCAGCTTACTCGCCTTGACTAGCGGTTATGAGGCCGGGGAGCTGTTTTTT,TRBV7-6,TRBJ2-2,TRBD2,once
CASSLSSLDTQYF,TGTGCCAGCAGTTTATCTTCTCTAGATACGCAGTATTTT,TRBV28,TRBJ2-3,-,-